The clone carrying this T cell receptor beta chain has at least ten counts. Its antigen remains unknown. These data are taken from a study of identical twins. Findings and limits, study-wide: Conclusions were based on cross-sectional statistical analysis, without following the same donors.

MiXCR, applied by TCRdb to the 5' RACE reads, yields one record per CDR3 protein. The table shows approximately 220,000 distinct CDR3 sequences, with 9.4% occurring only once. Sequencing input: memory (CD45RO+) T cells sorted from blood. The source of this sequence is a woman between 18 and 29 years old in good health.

CDR3 amino acids: CSARVSALNTEAFF. The DNA of the CDR3 is TGCAGTGCTAGAGTCTCAGCTTTGAACACTGAAGCTTTCTTT. The chain recombines TRBV20-1 with TRBJ1-1; D call uncertain. This CDR3 spans 14 amino acids. In germline, CDR1 is DFQATT, CDR2 SNEGSKA (reference sequence). Trimming shortened V by 1 base and J by 0 bases, and 9 bases separated the two germline ends.